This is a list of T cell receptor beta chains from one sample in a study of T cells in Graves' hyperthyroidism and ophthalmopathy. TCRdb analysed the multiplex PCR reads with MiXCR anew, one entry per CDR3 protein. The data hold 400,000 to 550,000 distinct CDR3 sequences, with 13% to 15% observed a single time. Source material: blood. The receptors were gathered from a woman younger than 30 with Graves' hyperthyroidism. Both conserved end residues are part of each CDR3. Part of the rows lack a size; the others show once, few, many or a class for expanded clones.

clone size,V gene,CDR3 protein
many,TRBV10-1,CASSESPGNSPLHF
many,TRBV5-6,CASSPAARRNEQFF
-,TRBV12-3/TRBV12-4,CASSSSLRPYGYTF
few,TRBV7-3,CASSPEFGELYGYTF
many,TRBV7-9,CASSPDEGVHSPLHF
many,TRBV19,CAGGASNQPQHF
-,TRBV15,CATSPTRTSGINEQFF
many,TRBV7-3,CASSPRVWEQFF
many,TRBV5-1,CASSPLTRNANEQFF
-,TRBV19,CASSKEDAGNTIYF
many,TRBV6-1,CASREPRTANYGYTF
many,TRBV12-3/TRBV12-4,CASSWAPSTDTQYF
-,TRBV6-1,CASSDRRGSSYEQYF
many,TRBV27,CASTGGPIGGATEAFF
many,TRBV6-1,CASSYLGQGEMNTEAFF
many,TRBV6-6,CASSYITGQNNSPLHF
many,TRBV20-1,CSARDRTRFSTGELFF
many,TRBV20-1,CSARAGTRETQYF
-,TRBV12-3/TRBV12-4,CASSPLSQNTEAFF
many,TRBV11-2,CASRASSTDTQYF
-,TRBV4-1,CASSQDRWGSGEKLFF
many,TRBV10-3,CAISESLKGYEQYF
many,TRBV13,CASSFPRGQGHYEQYF
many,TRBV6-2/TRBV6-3,CASRHIQGPDPYEQYF
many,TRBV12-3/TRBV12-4,CASSKDQGVYGYTF
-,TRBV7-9,CASSPEADSGYTF
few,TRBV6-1,CASGFLFYGYTF
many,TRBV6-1,CASSELRDRNTIYF
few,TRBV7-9,CASSPTAEAFF
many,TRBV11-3,CASSLPGEIQETQYF
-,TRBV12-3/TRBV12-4,CASHKAFGEGEETQYF